The 25 T cell receptor beta chains listed next were all sequenced from one sample in a study of shared clonotypes between healthy human individuals. The table came from immunoSEQ multiplex PCR; TCRdb's copy has only in-frame clones and leaves some out. Among about 530,000 clones listed, approximately 95% were seen once. The sequenced material came from naive CD4+ T cells sorted from blood. Subset described: CD45RA+ positively selected. These receptors were obtained from a woman under 40 in good health.

The chain couples TRBV2 to TRBJ2-7, with a weak D call TRBD2 (6 bases). Germline V gene sequence: CDR1 SNHLY, CDR2 FYNNEI. This CDR3 is built from 13 residues. Deletions cut 2 bases from V and 4 bases from J, with 9 bases between. This chain's CDR3 is CASSESGGYEQYF. The CDR3 nucleotides are TGTGCCAGCAGTGAATCTGGGGGGTACGAGCAGTACTTC.

The V gene is TRBV18, the J gene TRBJ1-1, with 8 positions matching TRBD1. The CDR3 length is 14 residues. The V segment lost 3 bases and the J segment 7 bases; nucleotides outside the gene matches: 7. Germline V gene lookup returns CDR1 KGHSH and CDR2 LQKENI. This CDR3 reads CASSPTDRVGEAFF. For the CDR3, the DNA is TGTGCCAGCTCACCGACGGACAGGGTCGGTGAAGCTTTCTTT.

This chain uses TRBV4-1 with TRBJ2-2, with 12 positions matching TRBD2. The germline V gene has CDR1 MGHRA and CDR2 YSYEKL. The CDR3 is made up of 17 amino acids. Trimming cost V 3 bases and J 6 bases; bases outside gene matches: 8. CDR3 nucleotide sequence: TGCGCCAGCAGCCAGCCTTCTAGCGGGAGGGTCTCCGGGGAGCTGTTTTTT. The encoded protein is CASSQPSSGRVSGELFF.

This sequence joins TRBV7-9 and TRBJ2-7, with 12 positions matching TRBD1. The J segment lost 5 bases and the V segment lost 5 bases, leaving 13 bases of the junction unmatched. Germline V gene data show CDR1 as SEHNR and CDR2 as FQNEAQ (reference sequence). The CDR3 is 17 residues long. Here the CDR3 DNA reads TGTGCCAGCAGCAAGGGACAGGGGGCGGTTCGCTTCCACGAGCAGTACTTC. Encoded protein: CASSKGQGAVRFHEQYF.

This chain links TRBV6-5 with TRBJ2-2, with 7 bases that match TRBD1. Unmatched junction bases numbered 10, after V lost 5 bases and J lost 7 bases. The CDR3 is made up of 15 amino acids. Germline assignment: CDR1 MNHEY and CDR2 SVGAGI. CDR3 sequence: CASSAKGGRGGELFF. The CDR3 DNA reads as TGTGCCAGCAGTGCCAAAGGGGGCCGCGGCGGGGAGCTGTTTTTT.

This sequence joins TRBV10-2 and TRBJ2-7, with TRBD1 matching 7 bases. With V trimmed by 8 bases and J by 2 bases, 6 bases remained unmatched. Germline CDR1 WSHSY, CDR2 SAAADI. There are 13 residues in the CDR3. CDR3 bases: TGCGCCAGCCGGACAGGCCCCCCCTACGAGCAGTACTTC. Its protein is CASRTGPPYEQYF.

This chain uses TRBV11-2 with TRBJ2-5; 9 bases agree with TRBD2. This CDR3 region has 15 residues. Germline V gives CDR1 SGHAT, CDR2 FQNNGV. The V segment lost 1 base and the J segment 11 bases; nucleotides outside the gene matches: 11. The DNA of the CDR3 is TGTGCCAGCAGCTTAGTTTGGCTAGCGGGAAGGGAGCAGTACTTC. Protein sequence: CASSLVWLAGREQYF.

This clone was seen a few times. This chain links TRBV5-1 with TRBJ2-1; perhaps TRBD1 as D (5 bases). Trimming pared 0 bases from V and 5 bases from J, leaving 9 bases between. CDR3 length: 14 amino acids. CDR1 and CDR2 from the germline V gene are SGHRS and YFSETQ. The CDR3 loop reads CASSLVPGNNEQFF. The DNA of the CDR3 is TGCGCCAGCAGCTTGGTCCCAGGGAACAATGAGCAGTTCTTC.

The V gene is TRBV6-5, the J gene TRBJ1-2; possible D gene TRBD1, 5 bases. The germline V gene encodes CDR1 MNHEY and CDR2 SVGAGI. Trimming pared 0 bases from V and 3 bases from J, leaving 14 bases between. The CDR3 extends over 16 amino acids. DNA of the CDR3: TGTGCCAGCAGTTACTCGAGTATGAGGGGTCACTATGGCTACACCTTC. It encodes CASSYSSMRGHYGYTF.

The chain is built from TRBV12-2 and TRBJ2-1. TRBV12-2 is labeled a pseudogene. There are 17 residues in the CDR3. The DNA for the CDR3 is TGTGCAAGTCGCTTAGGGGAACGAGGGGACGGGTACAATGAGCAGTTCTTC. Protein: CASRLGERGDGYNEQFF.

Of note for this clone: A read error may produce the germline difference seen at one junction end. The V and J genes are TRBV2 and TRBJ2-1, with D possibly matching TRBD2 (6 bases). This CDR3 has 16 amino acids. Germline V lookup: CDR1 SNHLY, CDR2 FYNNEI. In nucleotides, the CDR3 is TGTGCCAGCAGGGAAGGGACCAATATTAGCGGACGTAAGCAGTTCTTC. Translation: CASREGTNISGRKQFF.

This rearrangement joins TRBV4-2 to TRBJ1-4; no clear D gene. Trimming pared 0 bases from V and 0 bases from J, leaving 14 bases between. Germline CDR1 is LGHNA and CDR2 is YNFKEQ. The CDR3 is made up of 18 amino acids. The CDR3 region has the DNA TGTGCCAGCAGCCAAGATCTTGATAGTAGTACAACTAATGAAAAACTGTTTTTT. The encoded protein is CASSQDLDSSTTNEKLFF.

The chain has TRBV14 and TRBJ2-3; 10 bases match TRBD2. The ends lost 4 bases at V and 5 bases at J; junction bases unmatched: 3. Germline CDR1 reads SGHDN; CDR2 reads FVKESK. The CDR3 covers 14 residues. The CDR3 protein is CASSLLAGQDTQYF. The CDR3 bases are TGTGCCAGCAGCCTACTAGCGGGACAAGATACGCAGTATTTT. Based on the CDR3 plus reference TRBV14 and TRBJ2-3, the full variable domain is EAGVTQFPSHSVIEKGQTVTLRCDPISGHDNLYWYRRVMGKEIKFLLHFVKESKQDESGMPNNRFLAERTGGTYSTLKVQPAELEDSGVYFCASSLLAGQDTQYFGPGTRLTVL.

This chain links TRBV5-4 with TRBJ1-1, with D unresolved. CDR3 length: 13 amino acids. Germline V gene lookup returns CDR1 SGHNT and CDR2 YYREEE (reference sequence). Trimming removed 4 bases from V and 1 base from J, with 8 bases in between. CDR3 sequence reads: CASSPMGNTEAFF. The CDR3 bases are TGTGCCAGCAGCCCTATGGGGAACACTGAAGCTTTCTTT.

The V call is TRBV4-1, the J call TRBJ2-2, with 13 nucleotides matching TRBD2. CDR3 length: 22 amino acids. V lost 0 bases and J lost 2; bases outside the gene matches: 15. Germline CDR1 is MGHRA and CDR2 is YSYEKL. CDR3 amino acids: CASSQERGGLAGYGFNTGELFF. CDR3 sequence (DNA): TGCGCCAGCAGCCAAGAAAGGGGGGGACTAGCGGGATACGGCTTCAACACCGGGGAGCTGTTTTTT.

V and J are TRBV5-4 and TRBJ1-1, with TRBD1 matching 9 bases. V lost 0 bases, J lost 4 bases, and 1 base stayed unmatched. Germline-derived CDR1 and CDR2 are SGHNT and YYREEE (reference sequence). The CDR3 covers 14 residues. This chain's CDR3 is CASSLVDRGTEAFF. The DNA of the CDR3 is TGTGCCAGCAGCTTGGTGGACAGGGGCACTGAAGCTTTCTTT.

The chain has TRBV5-4 and TRBJ2-2, with 10 bases matching TRBD2. CDR1 is SGHNT, CDR2 YYREEE, per germline (reference sequence). This CDR3 has 15 amino acids. V shed 4 bases and J 6 bases; nucleotides not matched to a gene: 6. The DNA of the CDR3 is TGTGCCAGCAGCCTGATGACTAGCGGGCCCGGGGAGCTGTTTTTT. Protein sequence: CASSLMTSGPGELFF.

The chain is built from TRBV19 and TRBJ1-1; 7 bases map to TRBD1. CDR1 is LNHDA and CDR2 is SQIVND in the germline V gene (reference sequence). The V gene end was trimmed by 1 base and the J gene end by 1 base; junction bases not matched to a gene: 6. The CDR3 sequence is 16 residues long. This CDR3 reads CASSIVGAGGNTEAFF. The CDR3 nucleotides read TGTGCCAGTAGTATAGTCGGTGCAGGGGGGAACACTGAAGCTTTCTTT.

This clone was counted a single time. The chain links TRBV2 to TRBJ1-2; D might be TRBD1 (5 bases). V was pared by 2 bases and J by 2 bases, with 15 bases between. The germline CDR1 and CDR2 sequences are SNHLY and FYNNEI. CDR3 length equals 16 residues. CDR3: CASSEFSRGVNYGYTF. As DNA, the CDR3 is TGTGCCAGCAGTGAATTCTCTAGGGGTGTCAACTATGGCTACACCTTC.

The chain uses TRBV29-1 and TRBJ1-1, with D perhaps matching TRBD1 (6 bases). Trimming shortened V by 6 bases and J by 10 bases, and 12 bases separated the two germline ends. The CDR3 is 10 amino acids. Germline loops: CDR1 SQVTM, CDR2 ANQGSEA. The CDR3 here is CSVGQWGAFF. The DNA of the CDR3 is TGCAGCGTAGGACAGTGGGGAGCTTTCTTT.

The rearrangement links TRBV7-7 to TRBJ2-3; 8 bases are a match to TRBD2. The CDR3 is made up of 15 amino acids. Germline lookup yields CDR1 SSHAT and CDR2 FNYEAQ (reference sequence). With V trimmed by 5 bases and J by 3 bases, 7 bases remained unmatched. CDR3 DNA: TGTGCCAGCAGCCCCGGCCCGGGGGGGACAGATACGCAGTATTTT. Protein product: CASSPGPGGTDTQYF.

The gene calls are TRBV7-6 and TRBJ1-1; TRBD1 matches at 7 bases. Trimming removed 6 bases from V and 5 bases from J; junction bases left unmatched: 6. Germline lookup yields CDR1 SGHVS and CDR2 FNYEAQ. This CDR3 is built from 13 residues. CDR3 bases: TGTGCCAGCAGTCGACAGGGAGGGACTGAAGCTTTCTTT. Amino acid sequence: CASSRQGGTEAFF.

V gene TRBV28 combines with J gene TRBJ2-2; D is undetermined. Germline CDR1 reads MDHEN; CDR2 reads SYDVKM. This CDR3 contains 13 residues. V was pared by 8 bases and J by 7 bases, with 14 bases between. CDR3 amino acids: CASGDSDLGELFF. The DNA of the CDR3 is TGTGCCAGCGGCGACTCCGATCTCGGGGAGCTGTTTTTT.

The sample holds one count of this clone. The chain has TRBV27 and TRBJ2-7; D uncertain. Deletions cut 6 bases from V and 2 bases from J, with 2 bases between. Germline V gene lookup returns CDR1 MNHEY and CDR2 SMNVEV (reference sequence). The CDR3 totals 10 residues. The CDR3 is CASRAYEQYF. The CDR3 region has the DNA TGTGCCAGCAGAGCCTACGAGCAGTACTTC.

The chain uses TRBV28 and TRBJ1-5, with D hard to call. The V and J ends lost 6 bases and 0 bases respectively, with 3 bases between them. The CDR3 totals 12 residues. Germline lookup yields CDR1 MDHEN and CDR2 SYDVKM. In DNA, the CDR3 is TGTGCCAGCAGGGCTAGCAATCAGCCCCAGCATTTT. Translated: CASRASNQPQHF.